The source of this T cell receptor (beta chain) is a study of tumor-infiltrating lymphocytes in primary liver carcinoma. The overall study: Recorded tumor stage was T1-T3 N0M0, with diameters of about 4.2 to 10 cm. Overall study findings and caveats: Tumor-adjacent and tumor-blood pairs shared less of their repertoires than tumor region pairs shared.

RNA and DNA were co-extracted from approximately 20-30 mg of unsorted bulk tissue. Through surgical resection, the patients' primary liver carcinoma was treated. More than 75% viable tumor cells made up every tumor sample. With regard to this clonotype: Its antigen is still unknown.

A primer matching the constant region was used to make TCR beta cDNA from approximately 0.45 ug of total RNA. Three-round nested multiplex PCR performed with slightly modified ARM-PCR produced the TCR beta libraries. The first two PCR rounds used TRBV1-TRBV30 forward primers with a C-beta reverse primer, roughly 11 cycles each. TCRdb called the multiplex PCR reads again in MiXCR, with one record for every CDR3 protein. The profile shows 20,000 to 25,000 distinct CDR3 sequences, roughly 70% of them singletons. The CDR3 spans 15 residues. Per the germline V gene, CDR1 is PRHDT and CDR2 is FYEKMQ (reference sequence). V dropped 8 bases and J dropped 5 bases, with 21 bases sitting between them.

The TCR originated in a man in his forties or fifties with primary liver carcinoma and hepatitis B virus infection. Sequencing was performed on liver tumor tissue from sampling region 1. Subset specified: tumor region T1, superior pole. The chain joins TRBV13 to TRBJ2-5; D not resolved. The CDR3 DNA reads TGTGCCAGCTGCTCCCGCCGACATGGGTGGGAGACCCAGTACTTC. Translation gives CASCSRRHGWETQYF.